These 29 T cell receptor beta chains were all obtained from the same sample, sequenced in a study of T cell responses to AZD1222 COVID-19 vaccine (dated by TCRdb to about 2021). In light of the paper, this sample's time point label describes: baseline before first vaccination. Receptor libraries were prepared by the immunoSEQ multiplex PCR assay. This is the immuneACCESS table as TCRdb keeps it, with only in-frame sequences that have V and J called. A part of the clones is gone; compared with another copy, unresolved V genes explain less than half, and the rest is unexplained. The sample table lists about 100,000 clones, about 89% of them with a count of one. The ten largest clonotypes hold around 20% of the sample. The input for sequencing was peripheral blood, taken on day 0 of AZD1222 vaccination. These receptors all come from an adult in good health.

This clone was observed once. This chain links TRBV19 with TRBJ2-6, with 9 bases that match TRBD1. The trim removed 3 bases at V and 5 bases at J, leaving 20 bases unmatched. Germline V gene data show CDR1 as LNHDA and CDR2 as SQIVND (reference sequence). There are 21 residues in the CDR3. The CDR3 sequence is CASSIKSEWGQGLMWANVLTF. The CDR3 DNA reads TGTGCCAGTAGTATTAAATCCGAATGGGGACAGGGCCTAATGTGGGCCAACGTCCTGACTTTC.

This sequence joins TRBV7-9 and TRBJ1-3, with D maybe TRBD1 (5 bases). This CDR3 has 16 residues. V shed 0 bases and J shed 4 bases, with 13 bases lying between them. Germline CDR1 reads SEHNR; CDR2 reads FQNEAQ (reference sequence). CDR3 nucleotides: TGTGCCAGCAGCTTAGCGCTTAGGCAGGGCGGAAACACCATATATTTT. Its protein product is CASSLALRQGGNTIYF.

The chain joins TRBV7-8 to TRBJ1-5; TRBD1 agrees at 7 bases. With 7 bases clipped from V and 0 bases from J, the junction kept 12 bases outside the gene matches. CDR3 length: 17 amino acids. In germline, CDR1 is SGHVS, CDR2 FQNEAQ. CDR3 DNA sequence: TGTGCCAGCACCGACGGGACAGAACGATTTAGCAATCAGCCCCAGCATTTT. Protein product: CASTDGTERFSNQPQHF.

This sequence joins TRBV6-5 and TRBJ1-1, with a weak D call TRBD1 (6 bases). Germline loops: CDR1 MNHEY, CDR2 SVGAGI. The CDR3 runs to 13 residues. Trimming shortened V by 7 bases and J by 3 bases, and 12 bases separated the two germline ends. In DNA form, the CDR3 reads TGTGCCAGCAACCGAAACAGGGACACTGAAGCTTTCTTT. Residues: CASNRNRDTEAFF.

CDR3 bases: TGTGCCAGCAGCCGGACACTCACGAACACTGAAGCTTTCTTT. As protein: CASSRTLTNTEAFF. The genes are TRBV7-2 and TRBJ1-1; maybe TRBD1 (5 bases). The CDR3 sequence is 14 residues long. V lost 5 bases, J lost 1 base, and 11 bases lay in between. Germline assignment: CDR1 SGHTA and CDR2 FQGNSA. The variable domain in full, with the rest retrieved from reference TRBV7-2 and TRBJ1-1, is GAGVSQSPSNKVTEKGKDVELRCDPISGHTALYWYRQSLGQGLEFLIYFQGNSAPDKSGLPSDRFSAERTGGSVSTLTIQRTQQEDSAVYLCASSRTLTNTEAFFGQGTRLTVV.

CDR3 residues: CATSRENFGYGNQPQHF. As DNA, the CDR3 is TGTGCCACCAGCAGAGAAAACTTTGGGTATGGCAATCAGCCCCAGCATTTT. The J gene is TRBJ1-5, the V gene TRBV15; D is unclear. This CDR3 contains 17 residues. CDR1 and CDR2 (germline): LNHNV, YYDKDF (reference sequence). V lost 0 bases and J 2 bases, leaving 14 bases between the germline ends. Full variable domain (rest looked up from reference TRBV15 and TRBJ1-5): DAMVIQNPRYQVTQFGKPVTLSCSQTLNHNVMYWYQQKSSQAPKLLFHYYDKDFNNEADTPDNFQSRRPNTSFCFLDIRSPGLGDTAMYLCATSRENFGYGNQPQHFGDGTRLSIL.

The CDR3 DNA follows: TGTGCCAGCAGCTTTTCAGGGGTTCGGGAGACCCAGTACTTC. This codes for CASSFSGVRETQYF. This chain connects TRBV5-6 to TRBJ2-5; a possible D gene is TRBD1 (6 bases). Trimming cost V 2 bases and J 5 bases, with 13 bases left between them. Germline assignment: CDR1 SGHDT and CDR2 YYEEEE. CDR3 length: 14 residues.

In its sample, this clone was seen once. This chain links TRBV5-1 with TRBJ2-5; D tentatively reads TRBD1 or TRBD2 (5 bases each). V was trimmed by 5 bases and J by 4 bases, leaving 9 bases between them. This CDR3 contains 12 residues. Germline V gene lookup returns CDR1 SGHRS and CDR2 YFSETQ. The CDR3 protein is CASRGDGETQYF. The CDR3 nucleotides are TGCGCCAGCAGGGGGGACGGAGAGACCCAGTACTTC.

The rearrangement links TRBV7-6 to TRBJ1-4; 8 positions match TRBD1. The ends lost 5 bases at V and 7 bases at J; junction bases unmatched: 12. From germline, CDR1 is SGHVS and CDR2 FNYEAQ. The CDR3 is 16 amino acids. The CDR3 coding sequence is TGTGCCAGCAGCGAAATCGACAGGGGAAGCGGTGAAAAACTGTTTTTT. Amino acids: CASSEIDRGSGEKLFF.

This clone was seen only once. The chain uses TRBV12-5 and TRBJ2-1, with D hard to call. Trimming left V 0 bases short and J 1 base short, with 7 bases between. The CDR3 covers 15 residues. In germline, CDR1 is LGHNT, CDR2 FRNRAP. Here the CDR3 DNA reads TGTGCTAGTGGTTTGGTGCGTCGGTCCTACAATGAGCAGTTCTTC. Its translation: CASGLVRRSYNEQFF. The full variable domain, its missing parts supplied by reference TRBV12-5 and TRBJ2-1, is DARVTQTPRHKVTEMGQEVTMRCQPILGHNTVFWYRQTMMQGLELLAYFRNRAPLDDSGMPKDRFSAEMPDATLATLKIQPSEPRDSAVYFCASGLVRRSYNEQFFGPGTRLTVL.

DNA of the CDR3: TGTGCCAGTAGTATGGGGACCGGGACTACCTACAATGAGCAGTTCTTC. This gives the protein CASSMGTGTTYNEQFF. The chain combines TRBV19 with TRBJ2-1; 7 nucleotides agree with TRBD2. The CDR3 sequence is 16 residues long. Germline V gene lookup returns CDR1 LNHDA and CDR2 SQIVND (reference sequence). J lost 2 bases, V lost 3 bases, and 7 bases had no gene match.

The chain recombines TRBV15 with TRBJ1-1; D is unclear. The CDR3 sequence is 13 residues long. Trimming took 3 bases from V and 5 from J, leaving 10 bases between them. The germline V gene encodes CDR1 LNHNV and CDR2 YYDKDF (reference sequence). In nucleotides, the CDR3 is TGTGCCACCAGCAGCGTCCTCGGGACTGAAGCTTTCTTT. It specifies CATSSVLGTEAFF. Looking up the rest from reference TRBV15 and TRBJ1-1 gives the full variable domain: DAMVIQNPRYQVTQFGKPVTLSCSQTLNHNVMYWYQQKSSQAPKLLFHYYDKDFNNEADTPDNFQSRRPNTSFCFLDIRSPGLGDTAMYLCATSSVLGTEAFFGQGTRLTVV.

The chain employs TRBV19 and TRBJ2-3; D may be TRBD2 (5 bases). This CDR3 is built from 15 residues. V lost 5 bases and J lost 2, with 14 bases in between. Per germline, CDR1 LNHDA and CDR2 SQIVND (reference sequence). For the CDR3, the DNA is TGTGCCAGTAGTCCTCGACCGGGAAACACAGATACGCAGTATTTT. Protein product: CASSPRPGNTDTQYF.

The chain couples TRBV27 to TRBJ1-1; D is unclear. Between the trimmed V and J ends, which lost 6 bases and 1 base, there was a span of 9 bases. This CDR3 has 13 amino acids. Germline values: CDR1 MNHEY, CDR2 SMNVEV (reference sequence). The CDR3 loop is CASSSQKNTEAFF. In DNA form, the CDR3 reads TGTGCCAGCAGCTCACAGAAGAACACTGAAGCTTTCTTT.

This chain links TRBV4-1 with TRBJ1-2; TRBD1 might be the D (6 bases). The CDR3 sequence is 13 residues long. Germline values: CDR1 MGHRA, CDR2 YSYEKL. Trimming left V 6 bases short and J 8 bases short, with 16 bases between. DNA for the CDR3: TGCGCCAGCAGACCTACAGGGACACGGGGCTACACCTTC. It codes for CASRPTGTRGYTF.

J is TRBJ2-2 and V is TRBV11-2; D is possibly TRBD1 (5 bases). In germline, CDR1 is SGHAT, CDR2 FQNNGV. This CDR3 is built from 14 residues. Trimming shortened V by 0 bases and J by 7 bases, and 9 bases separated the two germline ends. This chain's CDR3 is CASSLDRGYGELFF. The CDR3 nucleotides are TGTGCCAGCAGCTTAGATAGGGGTTACGGGGAGCTGTTTTTT.

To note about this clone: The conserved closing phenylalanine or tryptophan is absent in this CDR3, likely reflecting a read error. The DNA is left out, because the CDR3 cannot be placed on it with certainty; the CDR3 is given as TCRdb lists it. CDR3 in amino acids: CASSEVRGPYNSPPHL. The J gene is TRBJ1-6, the V gene TRBV6-1. Inclusive of both ends, the CDR3 amounts to 16 amino acids. Germline-derived CDR1 and CDR2 are MNHNS and SASEGT.

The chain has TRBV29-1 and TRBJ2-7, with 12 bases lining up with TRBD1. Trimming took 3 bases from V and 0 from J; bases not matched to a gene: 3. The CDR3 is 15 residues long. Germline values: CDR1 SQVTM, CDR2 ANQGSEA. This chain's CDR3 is CSVEGGQGASYEQYF. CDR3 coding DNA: TGCAGCGTTGAGGGGGGACAGGGGGCCTCCTACGAGCAGTACTTC.

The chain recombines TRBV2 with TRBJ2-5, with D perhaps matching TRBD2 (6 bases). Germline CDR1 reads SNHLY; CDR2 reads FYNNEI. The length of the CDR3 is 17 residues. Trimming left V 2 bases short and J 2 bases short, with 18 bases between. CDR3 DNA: TGTGCCAGCAGTGAAAGTTTTGTTGGGGGGACTCAAGAGACCCAGTACTTC. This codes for CASSESFVGGTQETQYF.

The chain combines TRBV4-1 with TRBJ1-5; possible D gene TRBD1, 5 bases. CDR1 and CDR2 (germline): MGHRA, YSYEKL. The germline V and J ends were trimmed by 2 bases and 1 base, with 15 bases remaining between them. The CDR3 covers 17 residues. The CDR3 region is CASSQTGLGESNQPQHF. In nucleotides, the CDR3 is TGCGCCAGCAGCCAAACTGGGTTGGGGGAAAGCAATCAGCCCCAGCATTTT.

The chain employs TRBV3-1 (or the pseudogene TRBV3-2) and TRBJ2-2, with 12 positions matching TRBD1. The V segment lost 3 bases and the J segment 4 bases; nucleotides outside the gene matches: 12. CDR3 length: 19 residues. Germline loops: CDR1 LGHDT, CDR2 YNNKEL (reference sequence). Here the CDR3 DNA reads TGTGCCAGCAGCCACATTTCCGGGACAGGGGGCGCTGGCACCGGGGAGCTGTTTTTT. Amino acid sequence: CASSHISGTGGAGTGELFF.

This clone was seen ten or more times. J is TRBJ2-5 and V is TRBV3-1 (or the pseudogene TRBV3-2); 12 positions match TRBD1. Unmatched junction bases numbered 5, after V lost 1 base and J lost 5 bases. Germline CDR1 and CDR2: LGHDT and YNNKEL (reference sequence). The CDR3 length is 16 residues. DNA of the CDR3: TGTGCCAGCAGCCAAGCCGGGACAGGGGGCTTGGAGACCCAGTACTTC. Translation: CASSQAGTGGLETQYF.

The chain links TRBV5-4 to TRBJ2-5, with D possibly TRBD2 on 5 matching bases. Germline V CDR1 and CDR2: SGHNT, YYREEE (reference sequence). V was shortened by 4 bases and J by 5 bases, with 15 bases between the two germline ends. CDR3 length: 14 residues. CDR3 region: CASSPLASGETQYF. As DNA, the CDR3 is TGTGCCAGCAGCCCGCTAGCCTCCGGTGAGACCCAGTACTTC.

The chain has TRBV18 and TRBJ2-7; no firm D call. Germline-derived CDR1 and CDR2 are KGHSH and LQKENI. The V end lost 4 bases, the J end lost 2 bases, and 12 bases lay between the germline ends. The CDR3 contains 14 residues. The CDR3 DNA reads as TGTGCCAGCTCACGCGAGAGAGAGACCTACGAGCAGTACTTC. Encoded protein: CASSRERETYEQYF.

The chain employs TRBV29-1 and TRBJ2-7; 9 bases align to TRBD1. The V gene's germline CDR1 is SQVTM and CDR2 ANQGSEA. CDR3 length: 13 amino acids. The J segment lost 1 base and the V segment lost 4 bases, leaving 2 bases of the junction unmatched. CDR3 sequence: CSVGDRDSYEQYF. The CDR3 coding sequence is TGCAGCGTTGGGGACAGGGATTCCTACGAGCAGTACTTC.

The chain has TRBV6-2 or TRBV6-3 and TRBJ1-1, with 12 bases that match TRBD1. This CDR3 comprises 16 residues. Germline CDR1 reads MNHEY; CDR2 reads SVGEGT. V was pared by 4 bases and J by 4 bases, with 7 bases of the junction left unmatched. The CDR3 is CASSSGTGGFGTEAFF. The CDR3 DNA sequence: TGTGCCAGCAGTTCTGGGACAGGGGGCTTTGGCACTGAAGCTTTCTTT.

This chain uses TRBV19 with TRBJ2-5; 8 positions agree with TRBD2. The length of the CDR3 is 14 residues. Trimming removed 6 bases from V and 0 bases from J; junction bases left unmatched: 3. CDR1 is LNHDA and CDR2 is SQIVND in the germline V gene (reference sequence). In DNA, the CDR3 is TGTGCCAGTAGCGGGGGGGCGCACCAAGAGACCCAGTACTTC. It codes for CASSGGAHQETQYF.

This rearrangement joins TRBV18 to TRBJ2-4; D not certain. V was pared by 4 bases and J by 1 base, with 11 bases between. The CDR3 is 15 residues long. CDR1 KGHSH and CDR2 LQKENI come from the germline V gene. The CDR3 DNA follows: TGTGCCAGCTCACTTGATTTTGGGGCCAAAAACATTCAGTACTTC. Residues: CASSLDFGAKNIQYF.

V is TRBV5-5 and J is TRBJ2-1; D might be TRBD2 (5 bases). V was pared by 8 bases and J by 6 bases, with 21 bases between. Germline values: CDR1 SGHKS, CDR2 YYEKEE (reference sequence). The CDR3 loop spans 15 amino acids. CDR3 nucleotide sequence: TGTGCCAGTTTAGCCATGGTCGGACTGTTCAATGAGCAGTTCTTC. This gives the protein CASLAMVGLFNEQFF.